These T cell receptor beta chains were read from a single sample in a study of human CD8 memory T cell subsets. Each CDR3 protein gets one entry in TCRdb, which reprocessed the 5' RACE reads and gives no DNA. Here the sample table reports 5,500 to 8,500 distinct CDR3 sequences. The sequencing input was CD8+ stem-like memory T cells (TSCM and TCM) sorted from PBMCs. The source is a human donor in good health. CDR3s include the opening cysteine and the closing phenylalanine or tryptophan. Clone size appears in some rows only: once, few, many, or a class for an expanded clone.

v_gene,j_gene,abundance,CDR3aa
TRBV6-4,TRBJ2-1,-,CASSDGTNNEQFF
TRBV15,TRBJ1-2,medium-sized,CATSRALLDRVGGYTF
TRBV13,TRBJ2-7,-,CASSLTGMEQYF
TRBV3-1,TRBJ2-5,-,CASSSDGGETQYF
TRBV20-1,TRBJ1-2,-,CSAYTEVDGYTF
TRBV5-5,TRBJ2-3,-,CASSLADRGRADTQYF
TRBV6-5,TRBJ2-1,-,CASSYSIVSNEQFF
TRBV6-4,TRBJ2-2,-,CASSEAAAPGELFF
TRBV13,TRBJ2-1,-,CASSLGLAGVNEQFF
TRBV9,TRBJ2-3,-,CASSVGGSTDTQYF
TRBV20-1,TRBJ1-2,medium-sized,CSARHTSLGTRVGYGYTF
TRBV4-3,TRBJ2-1,-,CASSQAYPLFSGSYNEQFF
TRBV28,TRBJ2-7,-,CASSSPRDSLYEQYF
TRBV6-6,TRBJ1-2,medium-sized,CASGDRNYGYTF
TRBV6-2/TRBV6-3,TRBJ1-2,-,CASSVALPGSGYTF
TRBV20-1,TRBJ2-3,-,CSATLGQLDTDTQYF
TRBV5-1,TRBJ2-7,-,CASSGTGHEQYF
TRBV12-3/TRBV12-4,TRBJ1-2,-,CASSKAWGYTF
TRBV19,TRBJ2-1,-,CASSLTDRTYNEQFF
TRBV28,TRBJ1-4,-,CASSSNTWTQNEKLFF